This is a list of T cell receptor beta chains from one sample in a study of cytomegalovirus exposure and HLA in healthy donors. Sequencing used immunoSEQ multiplex PCR; TCRdb keeps in-frame clones, though not all of them. Among roughly 200,000 clones listed, roughly four fifths were seen once. What was sequenced was PBMCs. The receptor set was obtained from a man aged 40-55 years in good health and CMV-seropositive. The CDR3 runs from the conserved cysteine through the conserved F or W. The D gene is left open where the match is weak. Clone size is shown for a subset of rows, as once, few, many or a class of expanded clone.

clone size: NA
V gene: TRBV7-2
J gene: TRBJ2-5
CDR3 length: 13
D gene: TRBD1
CDR3 DNA: TGTGCCAGCAGCCGACAGGGCGGAGAGACCCAGTACTTC
CDR3 protein: CASSRQGGETQYF

clone size: NA
V gene: TRBV9
J gene: TRBJ1-1
CDR3 length: 13
D gene: NA
CDR3 DNA: TGTGCCAGCAGTGCGGGGAGAGGCACTGAAGCTTTCTTT
CDR3 protein: CASSAGRGTEAFF

clone size: NA
V gene: TRBV4-3
J gene: TRBJ2-7
CDR3 length: 16
D gene: TRBD1
CDR3 DNA: TGCGCCAGCAGCCATTCAGCGACAGGGGAGTCCTACGAGCAGTACTTC
CDR3 protein: CASSHSATGESYEQYF

clone size: NA
V gene: TRBV10-1
J gene: TRBJ2-6
CDR3 length: 15
D gene: NA
CDR3 DNA: TGCGCCAGCTCCGAGGGGGGGGCTGGGGCCAACGTCCTGACTTTC
CDR3 protein: CASSEGGAGANVLTF

clone size: NA
V gene: TRBV18
J gene: TRBJ2-3
CDR3 length: 16
D gene: TRBD1
CDR3 DNA: TGTGCCAGCTCACCACAGGCAACAGGGGGCACAGATACGCAGTATTTT
CDR3 protein: CASSPQATGGTDTQYF

clone size: NA
V gene: TRBV28
J gene: TRBJ1-2
CDR3 length: 12
D gene: NA
CDR3 DNA: TGTGCCAGCGGAAGGAGGGCCTATGGCTACACCTTC
CDR3 protein: CASGRRAYGYTF

clone size: NA
V gene: TRBV29-1
J gene: TRBJ1-2
CDR3 length: 14
D gene: TRBD1
CDR3 DNA: TGCAGCGTTGAATGGGACAGGGAAGACTATGGCTACACCTTC
CDR3 protein: CSVEWDREDYGYTF

clone size: NA
V gene: TRBV7-6
J gene: TRBJ2-2
CDR3 length: 18
D gene: TRBD1
CDR3 DNA: TGTGCCAGCAGCTTACCCCGGACAGGAGCCGCGAACACCGGGGAGCTGTTTTTT
CDR3 protein: CASSLPRTGAANTGELFF

clone size: NA
V gene: TRBV5-4
J gene: TRBJ1-3
CDR3 length: 16
D gene: TRBD1
CDR3 DNA: TGTGCCAGCAGCGTCCAGGGGGCGCTGGCTGGAAACACCATATATTTT
CDR3 protein: CASSVQGALAGNTIYF

clone size: few
V gene: TRBV5-6
J gene: TRBJ1-4
CDR3 length: 18
D gene: TRBD1
CDR3 DNA: TGTGCCAGCAGACTTTACAGGGGAAAAGCCGGTTTTGATGAAAAACTGTTTTTT
CDR3 protein: CASRLYRGKAGFDEKLFF

clone size: NA
V gene: TRBV11-3
J gene: TRBJ2-7
CDR3 length: 15
D gene: NA
CDR3 DNA: TGTGCCAGCAGCTTAGGTGGCGACAGGTCCTACGAGCAGTACTTC
CDR3 protein: CASSLGGDRSYEQYF

clone size: NA
V gene: TRBV7-2
J gene: TRBJ2-7
CDR3 length: 11
D gene: NA
CDR3 DNA: TGTGCCAGCACCAACGCGCGAGAGCAGTACTTC
CDR3 protein: CASTNAREQYF

clone size: NA
V gene: TRBV7-6
J gene: TRBJ2-7
CDR3 length: 14
D gene: TRBD2
CDR3 DNA: TGTGCCAGCAGCTTCGGGACTAGCGGCGACGAGCAGTACTTC
CDR3 protein: CASSFGTSGDEQYF

clone size: NA
V gene: TRBV18
J gene: TRBJ1-1
CDR3 length: 12
D gene: NA
CDR3 DNA: TGTGCCAGCTCACCAATGTCCAGGGAAGCTTTCTTT
CDR3 protein: CASSPMSREAFF

clone size: NA
V gene: TRBV7-2
J gene: TRBJ2-7
CDR3 length: 14
D gene: NA
CDR3 DNA: TGTGCCAGCAGCCTATTGCGGGCCCCCTACGAGCAGTACTTC
CDR3 protein: CASSLLRAPYEQYF